This T cell receptor beta chain comes out of a study of blood T cell repertoires in COVID-19. Overall study context: The study drew acute and convalescent COVID-19 samples from the United States, Italy and Spain.

In the authors' methods: It was from reference gene primer amplification that nucleated cell counts were estimated. Method: immunoSEQ multiplex PCR; TCRdb's copy keeps in-frame clones and lacks some. That table furnishes V, J and clone size, whereas the DNA furnished D and trimming. This sample yields 75,000 to 85,000 clones, of which roughly 78% are seen a single time; approximately 7.3% belongs to the top ten. This TCR came from a human donor in a cohort sampled during active COVID-19. Input material: peripheral blood.

CDR3 in DNA: TGTGCCAGCAGTAATAGCGGGGGCCGCCTTTCCTACGAGCAGTACTTC. Its protein product is CASSNSGGRLSYEQYF. The V and J genes are TRBV6-2 or TRBV6-3 and TRBJ2-7; TRBD2 matches at 9 bases. The length of the CDR3 is 16 residues. Losses at the gene ends were 5 bases for V and 1 base for J; bases not matched to a gene: 9. From germline, CDR1 is MNHEY and CDR2 SVGEGT.